This T cell receptor (beta chain) was captured by sequencing in a study of human T cells and chemical hapten exposure. About the study: TCR yields per sample varied, mainly owing to small pooled library volume differences.

MiXCR was run by TCRdb on the RACE reads, yielding one entry per CDR3 protein. In the table there are roughly 380,000 distinct CDR3 sequences, nearly 5% of which are singletons. This clonotype showed up just a few times. This CDR3 is built from 14 residues. The V gene's germline CDR1 is SGHAT and CDR2 FQNNGV. V was trimmed by 8 bases and J by 9 bases, leaving 22 bases between them. Time point defined: patch test 1, 2 weeks after DPC sensitization. Described treatment: therapeutic diphenylcyclopropenone sensitization with weekly scalp DPC. The sequence came from a woman aged 50 to 60 with alopecia areata. Some clones in this sample may be carry-over from other donors' samples. The material sequenced was whole blood, taken in connection with sensitization to the hapten diphenylcyclopropenone (DPC). V is TRBV11-2 and J is TRBJ2-5, with D possibly TRBD2 on 5 matching bases. CDR3 in DNA: TGTGCCAGCGGAACCCCACTAGACGTCCTGCCCCAGTACTTC. It translates to CASGTPLDVLPQYF.